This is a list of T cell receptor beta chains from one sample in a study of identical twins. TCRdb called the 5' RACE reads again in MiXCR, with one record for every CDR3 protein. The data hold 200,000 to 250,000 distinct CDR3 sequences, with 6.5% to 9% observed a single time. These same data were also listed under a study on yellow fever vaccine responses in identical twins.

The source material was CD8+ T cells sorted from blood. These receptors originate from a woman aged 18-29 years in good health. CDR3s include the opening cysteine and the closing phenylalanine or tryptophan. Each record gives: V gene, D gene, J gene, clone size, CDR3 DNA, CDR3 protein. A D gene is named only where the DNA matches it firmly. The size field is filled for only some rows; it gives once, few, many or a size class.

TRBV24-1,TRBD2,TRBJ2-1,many,TGTGCCACCAGTACACCCGGGGGGACTAGCGGCTACAATGAGCAGTTCTTC,CATSTPGGTSGYNEQFF
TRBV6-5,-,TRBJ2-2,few,TGTGCCAGCAGTTACTCGGACACGGTATACACCGGGGAGCTGTTTTTT,CASSYSDTVYTGELFF
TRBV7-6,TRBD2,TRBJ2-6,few,TGTGCCAGCAGCTTACAGGGACTAACCTCTTCTGGGGCCAACGTCCTGACTTTC,CASSLQGLTSSGANVLTF
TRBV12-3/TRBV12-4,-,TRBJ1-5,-,TGTGCCAGCAGCTCACAGGGACTAAGCAATCAGCCCCAGCATTTT,CASSSQGLSNQPQHF
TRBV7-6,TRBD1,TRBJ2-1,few,TGTGCCAGCAGCTTTGGACAGGGGCTGGTCAATGAGCAGTTCTTC,CASSFGQGLVNEQFF
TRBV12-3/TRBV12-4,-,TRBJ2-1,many,TGTGCCAGCAGCCCCGGGGTTGGTGAGCAGTTCTTC,CASSPGVGEQFF
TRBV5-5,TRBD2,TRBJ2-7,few,TGTGCCAGCAGCAAACTAGCGGGAGCCCCGCGGCTCCTCTACGAGCAGTACTTC,CASSKLAGAPRLLYEQYF
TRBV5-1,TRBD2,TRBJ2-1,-,TGCGCCAGCAGCCAGACTAGCGGGGGGGCTGTCAATGAGCAGTTCTTC,CASSQTSGGAVNEQFF
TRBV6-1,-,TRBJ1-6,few,TGTGCCAGCAACGATCAACGAAATAATTCACCCCTCCACTTT,CASNDQRNNSPLHF
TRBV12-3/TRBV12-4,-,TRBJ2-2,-,TGTGCCAGTCCTTCGGGGGTGAACACCGGGGAGCTGTTTTTT,CASPSGVNTGELFF
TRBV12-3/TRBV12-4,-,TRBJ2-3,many,TGTGCCAGCAGTGGCCCCAGCACAGATACGCAGTATTTT,CASSGPSTDTQYF
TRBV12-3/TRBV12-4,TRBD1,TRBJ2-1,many,TGTGCCAGCAGTCTTTCCGGGACAGGGGATGAGCAGTTCTTC,CASSLSGTGDEQFF
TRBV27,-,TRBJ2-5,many,TGTGCCAGCAGCTCTCGTGAGACCCAGTACTTC,CASSSRETQYF
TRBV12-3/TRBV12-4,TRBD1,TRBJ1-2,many,TGTGCCAGCAGCGCCACAGGGGATGGCTACACCTTC,CASSATGDGYTF